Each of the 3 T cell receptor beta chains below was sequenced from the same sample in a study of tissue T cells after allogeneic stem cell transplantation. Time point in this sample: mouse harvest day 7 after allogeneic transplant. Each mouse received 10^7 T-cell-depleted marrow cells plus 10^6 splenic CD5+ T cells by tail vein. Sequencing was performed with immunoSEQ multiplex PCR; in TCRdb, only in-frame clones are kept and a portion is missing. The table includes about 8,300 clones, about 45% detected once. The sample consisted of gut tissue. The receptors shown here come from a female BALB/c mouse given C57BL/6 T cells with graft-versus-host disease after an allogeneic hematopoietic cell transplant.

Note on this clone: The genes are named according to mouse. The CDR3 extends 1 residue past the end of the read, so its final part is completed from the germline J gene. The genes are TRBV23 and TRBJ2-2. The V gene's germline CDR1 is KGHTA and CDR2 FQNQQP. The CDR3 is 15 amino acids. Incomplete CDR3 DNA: TGCTCCAGCAGTCAATTCGGGGGAGACACCGGGCAGCTCTAC. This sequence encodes CSSSQFGGDTGQLY. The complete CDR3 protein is CSSSQFGGDTGQLYF.

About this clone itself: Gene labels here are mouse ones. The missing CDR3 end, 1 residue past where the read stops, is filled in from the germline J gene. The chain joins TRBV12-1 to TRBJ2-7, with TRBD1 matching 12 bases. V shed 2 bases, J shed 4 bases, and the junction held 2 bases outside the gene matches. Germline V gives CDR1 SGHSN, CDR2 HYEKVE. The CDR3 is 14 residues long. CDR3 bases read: TGTGCCAGCTCTCCGGGACAGGGGGCTTATGAACAGTAC. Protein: CASSPGQGAYEQY. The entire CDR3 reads CASSPGQGAYEQYF.

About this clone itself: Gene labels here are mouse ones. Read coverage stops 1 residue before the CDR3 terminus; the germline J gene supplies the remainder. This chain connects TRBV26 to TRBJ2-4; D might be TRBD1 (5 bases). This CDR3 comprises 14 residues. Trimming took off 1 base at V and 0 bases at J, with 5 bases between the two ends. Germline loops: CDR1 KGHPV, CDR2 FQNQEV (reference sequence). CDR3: CASSLWTSQNTLYF. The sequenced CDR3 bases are TGTGCCAGCAGTCTGTGGACAAGTCAAAACACCTTGTAC.